This T cell receptor beta chain appears in the sequencing data of a study of blood T cell repertoires in COVID-19. In the study overall: The samples span acute and convalescent COVID-19 from the United States, Italy and Spain. PBMCs, B-cell-depleted T cells, or T cells were the source of the cDNA or gDNA that made up the material.

Original processing notes: By means of reference gene primer amplification, nucleated cell counts were estimated. The table came from immunoSEQ multiplex PCR; TCRdb's copy has only in-frame clones and leaves some out. V and J calls and clone size come straight from that table; D and trimming were deduced from the DNA. The data show some 490,000 clones, roughly 85% seen once. This TCR came from a human donor in a cohort sampled during active COVID-19. Sequenced: peripheral blood.

CDR3 residues: CASSRLAGGTYEQYF. The CDR3 DNA follows: TGTGCCAGCAGCCGACTAGCGGGAGGGACCTACGAGCAGTACTTC. The chain uses TRBV6-5 and TRBJ2-7, with 14 bases matching TRBD2. V shed 6 bases, J shed 2 bases, and the junction held 3 bases outside the gene matches. CDR1 and CDR2 from the germline V gene are MNHEY and SVGAGI. CDR3 length equals 15 residues.